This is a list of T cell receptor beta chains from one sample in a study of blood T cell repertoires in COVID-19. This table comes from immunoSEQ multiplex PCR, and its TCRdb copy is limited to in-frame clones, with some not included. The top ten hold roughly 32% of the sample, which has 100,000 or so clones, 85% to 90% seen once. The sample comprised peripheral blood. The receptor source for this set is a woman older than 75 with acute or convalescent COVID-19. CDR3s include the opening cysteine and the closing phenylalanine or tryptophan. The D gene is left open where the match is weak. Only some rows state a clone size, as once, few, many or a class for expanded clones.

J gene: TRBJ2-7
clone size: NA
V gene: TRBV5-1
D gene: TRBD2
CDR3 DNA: TGCGCCAGCAGCACCAGCGGGGGTGATACTTCGTACGAGCAGTACTTC
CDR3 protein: CASSTSGGDTSYEQYF

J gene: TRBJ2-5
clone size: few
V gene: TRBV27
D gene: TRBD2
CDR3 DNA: TGTGCCAGCAGTTTGAAAGCGGGGGCCCGACGACAAGAGACCCAGTACTTC
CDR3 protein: CASSLKAGARRQETQYF

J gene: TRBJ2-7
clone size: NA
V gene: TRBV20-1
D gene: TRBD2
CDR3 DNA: TGCAGTGCTAGTACGGTAGCGGGGGGCCTTAACATGGAGCAGTACTTC
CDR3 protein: CSASTVAGGLNMEQYF

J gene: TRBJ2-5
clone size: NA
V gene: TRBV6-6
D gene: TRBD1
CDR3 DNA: TGTGCCAGCAGTTACGGGACAGGGGTAAGAGAGACCCAGTACTTC
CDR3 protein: CASSYGTGVRETQYF

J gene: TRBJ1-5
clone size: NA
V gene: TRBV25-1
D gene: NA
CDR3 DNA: TGTGCCAGCCGCGCCCAGGGCGGACCCCAGCATTTT
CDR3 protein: CASRAQGGPQHF

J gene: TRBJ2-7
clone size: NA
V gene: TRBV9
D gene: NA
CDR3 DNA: TGTGCCAGCAGCGCCGGACAGGGAGAGGGGGGGTTGGACTACGAGCAGTACTTC
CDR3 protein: CASSAGQGEGGLDYEQYF

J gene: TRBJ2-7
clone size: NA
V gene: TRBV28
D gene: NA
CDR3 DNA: TGTGCCAGCAGTTTCGGGGGGGGGACAGACCCCTACGAGCAGTACTTC
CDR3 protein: CASSFGGGTDPYEQYF

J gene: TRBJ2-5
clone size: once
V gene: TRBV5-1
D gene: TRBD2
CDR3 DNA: TGCGCCAGCAGCTTGGATCGAGCGGGGAGAAGTCAAGAGACCCAGTACTTC
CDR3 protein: CASSLDRAGRSQETQYF

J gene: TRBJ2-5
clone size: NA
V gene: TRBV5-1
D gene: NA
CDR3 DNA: TGCGCCAGCACCCCCCTTCTCTCGGGGGAGACCCAGTACTTC
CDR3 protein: CASTPLLSGETQYF

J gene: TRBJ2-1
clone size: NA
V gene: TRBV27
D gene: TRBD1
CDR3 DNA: TGTGCCAGCAGGCCTGGGACAGACAATGAGCAGTTCTTC
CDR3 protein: CASRPGTDNEQFF

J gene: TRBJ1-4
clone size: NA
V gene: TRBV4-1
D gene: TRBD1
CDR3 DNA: TGCGCCAGCAGCGAGACAGGGGACGAAAAACTGTTTTTT
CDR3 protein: CASSETGDEKLFF

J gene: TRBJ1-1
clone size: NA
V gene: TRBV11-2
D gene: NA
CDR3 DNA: TGTGCCAGCAGCGCCCAAGGGACTTCGGAAGTGAACACTGAAGCTTTCTTT
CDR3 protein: CASSAQGTSEVNTEAFF

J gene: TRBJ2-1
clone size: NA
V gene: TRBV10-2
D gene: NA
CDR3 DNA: TGCGCCAGCAGTCGGAGGTCCAATGAGCAGTTCTTC
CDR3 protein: CASSRRSNEQFF

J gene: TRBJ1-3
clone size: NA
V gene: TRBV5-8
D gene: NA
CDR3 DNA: TGTGCCAGCAGCTTGTTAGGGGATTTCTCTGGAAACACCATATATTTT
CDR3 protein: CASSLLGDFSGNTIYF

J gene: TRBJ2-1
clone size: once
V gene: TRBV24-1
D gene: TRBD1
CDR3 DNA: TGTGCCACCAGTGAAACGCAGGGGGCTGGCTACAATGAGCAGTTCTTC
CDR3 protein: CATSETQGAGYNEQFF

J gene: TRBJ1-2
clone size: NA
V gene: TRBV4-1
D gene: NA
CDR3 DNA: TGCGCCAGCAGCCTAAAGACAGGAATGAACTATGGCTACACCTTC
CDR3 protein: CASSLKTGMNYGYTF

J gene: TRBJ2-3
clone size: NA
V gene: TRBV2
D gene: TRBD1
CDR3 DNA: TGTGCCAGCTACAGGGGGGCCGATACGCAGTATTTT
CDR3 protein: CASYRGADTQYF

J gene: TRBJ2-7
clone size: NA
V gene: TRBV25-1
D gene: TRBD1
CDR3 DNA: TGTGCCAGCGGACAGGGGGTATACGAGCAGTACTTC
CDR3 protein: CASGQGVYEQYF

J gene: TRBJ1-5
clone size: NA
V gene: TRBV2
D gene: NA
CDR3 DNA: TGTGCCAGCAGTGTTGCCGGGGGTAGCAATCAGCCCCAGCATTTT
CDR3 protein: CASSVAGGSNQPQHF

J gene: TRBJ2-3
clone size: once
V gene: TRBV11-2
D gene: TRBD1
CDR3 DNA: TGTGCCAGCAGCTTAGTTAGGACAGGTAAAATCCTAAGCACAGATACGCAGTATTTT
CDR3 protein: CASSLVRTGKILSTDTQYF

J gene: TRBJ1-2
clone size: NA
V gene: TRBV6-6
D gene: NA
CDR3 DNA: TGTGCCAGCAGTCTACCCTGGGGGCAGGGCCCCACCTCGTCTTATGGCTACACCTTC
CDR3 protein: CASSLPWGQGPTSSYGYTF

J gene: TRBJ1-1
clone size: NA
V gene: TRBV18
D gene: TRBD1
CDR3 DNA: TGTGCCAGCTCGCACAGGGGAGGTGAAGCTTTCTTT
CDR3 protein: CASSHRGGEAFF

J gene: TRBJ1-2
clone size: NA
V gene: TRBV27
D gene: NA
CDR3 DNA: TGTGCCAGCAGTTCTTCCAGGCACGGCTATGGCTACACCTTC
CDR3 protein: CASSSSRHGYGYTF

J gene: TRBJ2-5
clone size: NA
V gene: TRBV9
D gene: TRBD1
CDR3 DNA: TGTGCCAGCAGCGAGACAGGGGGGAAAGAGACCCAGTACTTC
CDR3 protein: CASSETGGKETQYF

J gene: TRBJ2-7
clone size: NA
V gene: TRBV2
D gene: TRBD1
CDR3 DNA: TGTGCCAGCGACCGAGGGACAGTCCCTAACGAGCAGTACTTC
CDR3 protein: CASDRGTVPNEQYF

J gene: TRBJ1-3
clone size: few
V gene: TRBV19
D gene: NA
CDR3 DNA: TGTGCCAGTTACGGTGTTCGTGGAAACACCATATATTTT
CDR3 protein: CASYGVRGNTIYF

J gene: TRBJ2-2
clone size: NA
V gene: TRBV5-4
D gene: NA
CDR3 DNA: TGTGCCAGCAGCGTGGGGTTCGTGGGGGGTCACACCGGGGAGCTGTTTTTT
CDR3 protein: CASSVGFVGGHTGELFF

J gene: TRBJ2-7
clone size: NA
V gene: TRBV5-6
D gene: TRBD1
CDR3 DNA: TGTGCCAGCGTATCTGCCGGGACAGGGGTCTACGAGCAGTACTTC
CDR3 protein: CASVSAGTGVYEQYF

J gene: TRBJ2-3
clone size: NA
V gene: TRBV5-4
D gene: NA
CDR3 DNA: TGTGCCAGCAGCTTGGGAGTAGCCCCCGATACGCAGTATTTT
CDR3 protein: CASSLGVAPDTQYF

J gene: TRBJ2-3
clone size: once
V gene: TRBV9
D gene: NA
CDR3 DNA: TGTGCCAGCAGCCCGAGCGGTTACACAGATACGCAGTATTTT
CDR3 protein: CASSPSGYTDTQYF

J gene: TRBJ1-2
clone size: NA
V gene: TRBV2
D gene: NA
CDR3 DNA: TGTGCCAGCAGTCTTTGGGGGCCGGGCTATGGCTACACCTTC
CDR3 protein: CASSLWGPGYGYTF

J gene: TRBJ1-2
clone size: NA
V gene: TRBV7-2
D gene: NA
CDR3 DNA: TGTGCCAGCAGCTCACGCAACGGGGGGCGTTATGGCTACACCTTC
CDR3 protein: CASSSRNGGRYGYTF

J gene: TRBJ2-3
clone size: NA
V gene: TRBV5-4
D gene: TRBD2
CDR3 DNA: TGTGCCAGCAGACTAGCGGGTTTGGATACGCAGTATTTT
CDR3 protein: CASRLAGLDTQYF

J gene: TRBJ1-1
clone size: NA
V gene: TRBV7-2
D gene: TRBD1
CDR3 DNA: TGTGCCAGCAGCTTGAGAGGACAGGGCGGAACTGAAGCTTTCTTT
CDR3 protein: CASSLRGQGGTEAFF

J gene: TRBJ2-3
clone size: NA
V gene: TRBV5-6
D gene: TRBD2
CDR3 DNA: TGTGCCAGCAGCTTTTCTAGCGGGGGGCTCACAGATACGCAGTATTTT
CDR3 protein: CASSFSSGGLTDTQYF

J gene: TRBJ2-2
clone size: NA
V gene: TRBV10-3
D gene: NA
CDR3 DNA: TGTGCCATCAGTGATGGGAGGGGGGGCGGCGACGGGGAGCTGTTTTTT
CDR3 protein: CAISDGRGGGDGELFF

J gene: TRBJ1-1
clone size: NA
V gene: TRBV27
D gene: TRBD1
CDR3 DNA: TGTGCCAGCAGTACCTCCAGGGGGCTGGCTTTCTTT
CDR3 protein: CASSTSRGLAFF

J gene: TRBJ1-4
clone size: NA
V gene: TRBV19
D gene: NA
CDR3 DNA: TGTGCCAGTAGTAGTCCGGGTGGAAAACTGTTTTTT
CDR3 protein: CASSSPGGKLFF

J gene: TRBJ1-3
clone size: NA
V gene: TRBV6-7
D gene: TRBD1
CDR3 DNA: TGTGCCAGCATCGTGGGACAGAGCTCTGGAAACACCATATATTTT
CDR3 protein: CASIVGQSSGNTIYF

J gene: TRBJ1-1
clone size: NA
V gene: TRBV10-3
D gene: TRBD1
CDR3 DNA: TGTGCCATCAGTGAGTCCGGACAGGGAGTGGGGGCTTTCTTT
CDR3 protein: CAISESGQGVGAFF

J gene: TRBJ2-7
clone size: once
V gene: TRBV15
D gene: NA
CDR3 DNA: TGTGCCACCAGCCCAGGGTTCCAACGCTCCTACGAGCAGTACTTC
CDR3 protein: CATSPGFQRSYEQYF

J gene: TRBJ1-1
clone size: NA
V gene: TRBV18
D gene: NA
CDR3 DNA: TGTGCCAGCTCACCACGTCTTACAGGAATGAACACTGAAGCTTTCTTT
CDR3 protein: CASSPRLTGMNTEAFF

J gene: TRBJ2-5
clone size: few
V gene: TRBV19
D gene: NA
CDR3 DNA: TGTGCCAGTAGTATATTAGGGGCTGAGACCCAGTACTTC
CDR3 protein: CASSILGAETQYF

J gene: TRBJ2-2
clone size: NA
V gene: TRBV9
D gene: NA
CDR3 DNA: TGTGCCAGCAGCGTAGGAGGCTTAAGGGGTATAGCCGGGGAGCTGTTTTTT
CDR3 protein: CASSVGGLRGIAGELFF

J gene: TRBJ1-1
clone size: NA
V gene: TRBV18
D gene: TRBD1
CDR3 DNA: TGTGCCAGCTCATCCTTTTCCCCAGGGACAGGGAACACTGAAGCTTTCTTT
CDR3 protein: CASSSFSPGTGNTEAFF

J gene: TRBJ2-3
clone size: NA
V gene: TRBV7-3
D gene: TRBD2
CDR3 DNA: TGTGCCAGCAGCTTACAAGCGGGGGGCCGATCCACAGATACGCAGTATTTT
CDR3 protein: CASSLQAGGRSTDTQYF

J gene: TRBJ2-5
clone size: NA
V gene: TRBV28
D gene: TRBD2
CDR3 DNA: TGTGCCAGCAGTTTTCTTTCCGGGGGGGCCCAAGAGACCCAGTACTTC
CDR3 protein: CASSFLSGGAQETQYF

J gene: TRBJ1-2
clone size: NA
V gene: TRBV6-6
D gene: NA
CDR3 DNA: TGTGCCAGCAGATTAAGGGACATTGGCTACACCTTC
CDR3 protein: CASRLRDIGYTF

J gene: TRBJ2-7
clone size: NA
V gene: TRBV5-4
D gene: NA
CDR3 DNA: TGTGCCAGCAGCTTTGACAGCTACGAGCAGTACTTC
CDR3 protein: CASSFDSYEQYF

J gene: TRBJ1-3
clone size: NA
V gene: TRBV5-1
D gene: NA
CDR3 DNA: TGCGCCAGCAGCTTGGCCGGAGTCTCTGGAAACACCATATATTTT
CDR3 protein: CASSLAGVSGNTIYF

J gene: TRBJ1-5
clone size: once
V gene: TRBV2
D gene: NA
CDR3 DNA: TGTGCCAGCAGTGCCGTAGACTGGAAGAATAGCAATCAGCCCCAGCATTTT
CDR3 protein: CASSAVDWKNSNQPQHF

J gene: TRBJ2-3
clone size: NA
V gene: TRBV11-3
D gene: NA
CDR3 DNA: TGTGCCAGCAGCTTAGGCAGGGGCACAGATACGCAGTATTTT
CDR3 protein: CASSLGRGTDTQYF

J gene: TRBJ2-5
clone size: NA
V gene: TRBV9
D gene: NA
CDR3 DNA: TGTGCCAGCAGCGTAGGCGTCTCGCAAGAGACCCAGTACTTC
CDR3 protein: CASSVGVSQETQYF

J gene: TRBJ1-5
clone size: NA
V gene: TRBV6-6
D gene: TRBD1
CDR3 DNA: TGTGCCAGCACTATGACAGGGTCCCAGCCCCAGCATTTT
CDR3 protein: CASTMTGSQPQHF

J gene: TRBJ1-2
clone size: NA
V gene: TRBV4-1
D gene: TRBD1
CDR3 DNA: TGCGCCAGCAGCCAAGATAGACAGGGCAGGTATGGCTACACCTTC
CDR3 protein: CASSQDRQGRYGYTF

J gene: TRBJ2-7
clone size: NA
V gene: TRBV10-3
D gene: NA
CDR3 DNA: TGTGCCATCAGCCCCCCCGGGGGTGAGCAGTACTTC
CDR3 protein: CAISPPGGEQYF